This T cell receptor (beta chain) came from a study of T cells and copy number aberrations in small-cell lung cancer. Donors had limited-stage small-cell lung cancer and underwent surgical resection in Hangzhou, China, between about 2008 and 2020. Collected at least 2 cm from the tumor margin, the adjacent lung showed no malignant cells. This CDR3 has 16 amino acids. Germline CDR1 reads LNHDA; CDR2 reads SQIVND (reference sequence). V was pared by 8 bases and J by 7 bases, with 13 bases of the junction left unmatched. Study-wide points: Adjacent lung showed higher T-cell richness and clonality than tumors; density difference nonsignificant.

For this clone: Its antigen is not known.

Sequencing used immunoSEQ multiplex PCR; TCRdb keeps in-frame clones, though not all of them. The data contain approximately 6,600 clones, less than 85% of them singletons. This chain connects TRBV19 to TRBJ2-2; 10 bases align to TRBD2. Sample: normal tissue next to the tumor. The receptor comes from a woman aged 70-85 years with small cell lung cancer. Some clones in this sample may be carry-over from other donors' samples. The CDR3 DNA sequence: TGTGCCAGTCAGCAGGCTAGCGGGAGATCGAACGGGGAGCTGTTTTTT. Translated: CASQQASGRSNGELFF.